This record looks at one T cell receptor (beta chain) sequence and its context. Its matching antigen is unknown. Mismatch with germline at one junction end may stem from a read error. Then a second PCR, running roughly 7 to 11 cycles, was carried out with a sample-barcoded 5' primer and a J-beta primer mix. The template-switch adaptor, which had 12 random nucleotides, put a tag on each cDNA molecule. TCRdb reprocessed the 5' RACE reads via MiXCR and lists one record per CDR3 protein. Among about 830,000 distinct CDR3 sequences listed, less than 80% were seen once. This CDR3 contains 16 residues. The germline V gene encodes CDR1 MNHEY and CDR2 SVGAGI. This sample was taken from a study of blood T cells in healthy people across ages. Study-wide findings and caveats: Among T cells, TCR beta diversity per million cells dropped roughly linearly as age rose.

This sequence was found in a man aged 25-45 years in good health. The chain couples TRBV6-5 to TRBJ1-5; a possible D gene is TRBD1 (5 bases). The sequenced material came from blood. In nucleotides, the CDR3 is TGTGCCAGTTTACAAGGGGCAGACTATAGCACTCAGCCCCAGCATTTT. The encoded protein is CASLQGADYSTQPQHF.